A few counts support the clone carrying this T cell receptor beta chain. This entry is derived from a study of blood T cells in healthy people across ages. V was cut by 7 bases and J by 5 bases, with 12 bases left in between. The CDR3 is 13 residues long. Germline CDR1 and CDR2: LNHDA and SQIVND (reference sequence). For the second PCR, which ran for about 6 to 11 cycles, a sample-barcoded 5' primer and a J-beta primer mix were used. Carrying 12 random nucleotides, a template-switch adaptor labeled each individual cDNA molecule. TCRdb reprocessed the 5' RACE reads via MiXCR and lists one record per CDR3 protein. The table records under 800,000 distinct CDR3 sequences, 40% to 45% of them present only once.

This receptor was obtained from a woman in her fifties or sixties in good health. V and J are TRBV19 and TRBJ2-1; a weak D match, TRBD1 (5 bases). Sequencing was carried out using blood. CDR3 amino acids: CASTTRGDNEQFF. The CDR3 nucleotides are TGTGCCAGTACGACAAGGGGCGACAATGAGCAGTTCTTC.